This entry concerns a single TCR beta chain. Its antigen has not been determined. One base away there is no much larger clone; base qualities are not given. TCRbeta CDR3 regions were amplified from genomic DNA by means of the immunoSEQ Assay, a bias-controlled multiplex PCR. From the authors' description of their analysis: The number of nucleated cells in each sample was estimated by amplification of reference gene primers within the assay. To quantify the absolute abundance of each unique TCRbeta CDR3 rearrangement, sequence reads were collapsed and filtered. For each sample, productive Simpson clonality was calculated as the square root of Simpson's diversity index across productive rearrangements. TCRdb provides this immuneACCESS table in a form limited to in-frame rearrangements. Some clones are lacking; in checked studies, under half of them reflect an unresolved V gene, and why the rest are absent is not known. V and J calls plus clone size are reproduced from that table; the DNA served to infer D and trimming. This sample comprises some 240,000 clones, more than 65% of them detected only once. The leading ten clones occupy about 9.7% of the sample.

This specimen belongs to a study of blood T cell repertoires in COVID-19 (dated by TCRdb to the early 2020s). General notes on the study: Samples covering the acute and convalescent phases of COVID-19 were provided by collaborators in the United States, Italy and Spain. The prospective study material was composed of cDNA or gDNA derived from T cells, B-cell-depleted T cells, or PBMCs. Subjects who had been exposed to COVID-19, were actively infected with it, or had recovered from it provided the deeply sampled blood TCRbeta repertoires that made up the dataset. A freely available public database, intended as a resource for researchers studying the immune response to SARS-CoV-2, is where the repertoires were released. The samples were drawn from the first 160 participants of the ongoing ImmuneRACE study and from 950 to 1,500 subjects provided by 6 global collaborators. Sample metadata almost always included a de-identified subject ID, COVID-19 status, age in years and sex. Where available, HLA class I and class II types were taken from metadata supplied by the sample provider and were not determined by assay-based typing.

Whole blood was collected in K2EDTA tubes by collaborating institutions according to the institutions' own protocols. For TCRbeta analysis, collaborators shipped samples as frozen whole blood, isolated PBMCs, or DNA extracted from either of those sample types. The research as a whole found: The quantity of clinical and demographic metadata differed by source and by participant and was supplied without curation.

The sequenced material came from peripheral blood. The clonotype originates from a man aged 45-60 years with active or convalescent COVID-19.

The DNA sequence reads TGTGCCAGCAGTTCCGCTAACTCCTACGAGCAGTACTTC. The translation is CASSSANSYEQYF. The V and J genes are TRBV12-3 or TRBV12-4 and TRBJ2-7, with the D gene not clear enough to name. The CDR3 starts with the cysteine, ends with the phenylalanine, and has 13 residues. Of all the DNA, just the CDR3 is kept, 39 bases in frame from base 1. Deletion took 4 bases off V and 0 bases off J, with a span of 7 bases between the germline ends.